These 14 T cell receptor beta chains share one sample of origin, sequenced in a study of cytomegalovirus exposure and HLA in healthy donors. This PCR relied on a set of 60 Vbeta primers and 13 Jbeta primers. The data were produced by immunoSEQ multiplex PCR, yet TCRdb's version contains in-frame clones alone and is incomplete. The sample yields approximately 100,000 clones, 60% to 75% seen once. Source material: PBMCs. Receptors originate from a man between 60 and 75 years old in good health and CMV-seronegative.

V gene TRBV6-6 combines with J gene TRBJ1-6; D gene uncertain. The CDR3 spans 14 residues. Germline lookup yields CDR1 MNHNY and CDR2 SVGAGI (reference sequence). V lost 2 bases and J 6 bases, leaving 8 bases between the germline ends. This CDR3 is CASSYARGNSPLHF. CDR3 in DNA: TGTGCCAGCAGTTACGCTCGGGGTAATTCACCCCTCCACTTT.

CDR3 DNA sequence: TGCGCCAGCAGTGTTAAACTAGACAATGAGCAGTTCTTC. Its protein product is CASSVKLDNEQFF. The chain employs TRBV10-1 and TRBJ2-1, with a possible D match to TRBD2 (5 bases). The V gene lost 4 bases and the J gene lost 5 bases, with 9 bases spanning the gap. Germline V lookup: CDR1 WNHNN, CDR2 SYGVQD (reference sequence). The CDR3 has 13 residues.

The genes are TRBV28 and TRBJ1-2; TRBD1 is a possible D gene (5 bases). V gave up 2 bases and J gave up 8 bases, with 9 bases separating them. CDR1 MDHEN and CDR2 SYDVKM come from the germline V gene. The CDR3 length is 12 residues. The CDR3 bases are TGTGCCAGCAGTTTAAGGGGTATCGGCTACACCTTC. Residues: CASSLRGIGYTF.

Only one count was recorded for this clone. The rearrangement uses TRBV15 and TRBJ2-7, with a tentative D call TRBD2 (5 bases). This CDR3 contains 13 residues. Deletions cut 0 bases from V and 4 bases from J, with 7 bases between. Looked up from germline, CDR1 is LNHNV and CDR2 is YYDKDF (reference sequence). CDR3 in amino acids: CATSRDSVYEQYF. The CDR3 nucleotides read TGTGCCACCAGCAGAGATAGCGTGTACGAGCAGTACTTC.

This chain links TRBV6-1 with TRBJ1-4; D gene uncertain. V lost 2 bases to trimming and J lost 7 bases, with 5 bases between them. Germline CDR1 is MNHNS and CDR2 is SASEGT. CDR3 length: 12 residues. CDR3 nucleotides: TGTGCCAGCAGTGAATCCATTGAAAAACTGTTTTTT. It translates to CASSESIEKLFF.

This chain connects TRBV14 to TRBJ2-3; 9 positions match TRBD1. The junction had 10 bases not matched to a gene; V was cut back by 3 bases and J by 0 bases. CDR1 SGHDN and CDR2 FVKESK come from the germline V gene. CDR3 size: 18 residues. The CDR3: CASSQDRGARPSTDTQYF. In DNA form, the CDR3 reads TGTGCCAGCAGCCAGGACAGGGGCGCCCGTCCCAGCACAGATACGCAGTATTTT.

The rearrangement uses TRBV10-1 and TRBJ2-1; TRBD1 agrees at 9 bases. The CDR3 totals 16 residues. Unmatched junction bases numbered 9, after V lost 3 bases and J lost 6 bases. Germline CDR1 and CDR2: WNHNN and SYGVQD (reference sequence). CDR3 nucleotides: TGCGCCAGCAGTGACAGGGACAGGGATGTAATCAATGAGCAGTTCTTC. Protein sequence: CASSDRDRDVINEQFF.

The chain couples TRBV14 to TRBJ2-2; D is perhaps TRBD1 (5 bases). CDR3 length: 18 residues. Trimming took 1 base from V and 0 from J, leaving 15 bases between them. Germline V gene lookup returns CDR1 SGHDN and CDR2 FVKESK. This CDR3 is CASSQAWGAKANTGELFF. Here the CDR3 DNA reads TGTGCCAGCAGCCAAGCATGGGGCGCCAAGGCGAACACCGGGGAGCTGTTTTTT.

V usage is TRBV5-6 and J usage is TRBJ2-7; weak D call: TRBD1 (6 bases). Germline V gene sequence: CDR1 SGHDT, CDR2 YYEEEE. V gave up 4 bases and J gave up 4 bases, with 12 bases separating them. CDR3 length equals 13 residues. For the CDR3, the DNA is TGTGCCAGCAGCCGAGGGGGAACGTACGAGCAGTACTTC. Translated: CASSRGGTYEQYF.

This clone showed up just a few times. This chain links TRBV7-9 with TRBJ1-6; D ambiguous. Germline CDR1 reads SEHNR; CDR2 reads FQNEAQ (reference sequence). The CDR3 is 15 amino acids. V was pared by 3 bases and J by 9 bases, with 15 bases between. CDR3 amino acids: CASSLSGQGSSPLHF. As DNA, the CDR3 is TGTGCCAGCAGCTTGTCAGGTCAAGGGAGTTCACCCCTCCACTTT.

The CDR3, as DNA: TGTGCCAGCGGGGCGACAGATACGCAGTATTTT. This codes for CASGATDTQYF. The rearrangement links TRBV6-1 to TRBJ2-3; possible D gene TRBD1, 5 bases. Trimming left V 8 bases short and J 3 bases short, with 6 bases between. Germline V gene lookup returns CDR1 MNHNS and CDR2 SASEGT. This CDR3 contains 11 residues.

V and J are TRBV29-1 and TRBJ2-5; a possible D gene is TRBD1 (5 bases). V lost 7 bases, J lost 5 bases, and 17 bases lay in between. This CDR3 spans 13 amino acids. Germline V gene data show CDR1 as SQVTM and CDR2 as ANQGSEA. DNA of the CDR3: TGCAGCGCCGTGCAGGGTACGTCGGAGACCCAGTACTTC. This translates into CSAVQGTSETQYF. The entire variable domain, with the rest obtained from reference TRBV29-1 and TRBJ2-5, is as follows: SAVISQKPSRDICQRGTSLTIQCQVDSQVTMMFWYRQQPGQSLTLIATANQGSEATYESGFVIDKFPISRPNLTFSTLTVSNMSPEDSSIYLCSAVQGTSETQYFGPGTRLLVL.

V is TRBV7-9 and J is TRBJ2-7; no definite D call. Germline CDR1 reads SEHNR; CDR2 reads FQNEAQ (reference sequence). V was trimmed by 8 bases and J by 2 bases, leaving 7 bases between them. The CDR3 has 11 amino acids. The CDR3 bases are TGTGCCAGCGATTCTACCTACGAGCAGTACTTC. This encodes CASDSTYEQYF.

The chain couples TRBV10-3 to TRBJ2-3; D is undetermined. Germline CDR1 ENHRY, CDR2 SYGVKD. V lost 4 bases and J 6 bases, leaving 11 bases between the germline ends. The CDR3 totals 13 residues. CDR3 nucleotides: TGTGCCATCAGTGTGTTGCACGCGGATACGCAGTATTTT. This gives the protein CAISVLHADTQYF.